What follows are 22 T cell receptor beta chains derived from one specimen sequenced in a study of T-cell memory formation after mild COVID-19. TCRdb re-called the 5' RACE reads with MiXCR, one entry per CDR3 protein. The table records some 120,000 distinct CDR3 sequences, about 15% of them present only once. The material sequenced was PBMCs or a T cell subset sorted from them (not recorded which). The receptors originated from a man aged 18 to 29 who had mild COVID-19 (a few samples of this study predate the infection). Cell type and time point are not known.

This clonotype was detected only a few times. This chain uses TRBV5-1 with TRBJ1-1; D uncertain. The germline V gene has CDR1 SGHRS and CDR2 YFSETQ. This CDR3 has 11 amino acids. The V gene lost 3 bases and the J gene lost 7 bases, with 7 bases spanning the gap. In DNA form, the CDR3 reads TGCGCCAGCAGCTGGGGAGTTGAAGCTTTCTTT. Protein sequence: CASSWGVEAFF. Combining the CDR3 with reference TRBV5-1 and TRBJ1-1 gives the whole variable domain KAGVTQTPRYLIKTRGQQVTLSCSPISGHRSVSWYQQTPGQGLQFLFEYFSETQRNKGNFPGRFSGRQFSNSRSEMNVSTLELGDSALYLCASSWGVEAFFGQGTRLTVV.

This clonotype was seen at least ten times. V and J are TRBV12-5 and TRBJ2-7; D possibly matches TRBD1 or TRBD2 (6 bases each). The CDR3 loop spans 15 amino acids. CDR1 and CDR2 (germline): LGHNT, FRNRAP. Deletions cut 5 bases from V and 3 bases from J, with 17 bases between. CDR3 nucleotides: TGTGCTAGTGGTCCATACAGGGCCGGGGGCTACGAGCAGTACTTC. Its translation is CASGPYRAGGYEQYF.

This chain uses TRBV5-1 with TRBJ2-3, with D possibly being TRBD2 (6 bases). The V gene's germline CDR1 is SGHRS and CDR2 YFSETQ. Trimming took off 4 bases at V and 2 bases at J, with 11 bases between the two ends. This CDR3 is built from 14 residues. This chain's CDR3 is CASSGGTYTDTQYF. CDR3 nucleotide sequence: TGCGCCAGCAGCGGGGGGACGTACACAGATACGCAGTATTTT.

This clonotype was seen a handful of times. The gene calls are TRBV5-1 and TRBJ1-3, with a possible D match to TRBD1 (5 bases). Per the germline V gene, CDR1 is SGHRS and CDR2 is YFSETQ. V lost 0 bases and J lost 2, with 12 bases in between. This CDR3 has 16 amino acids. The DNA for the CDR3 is TGCGCCAGCAGCTTGGCCACTTTGGGGGCTGGAAACACCATATATTTT. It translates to CASSLATLGAGNTIYF.

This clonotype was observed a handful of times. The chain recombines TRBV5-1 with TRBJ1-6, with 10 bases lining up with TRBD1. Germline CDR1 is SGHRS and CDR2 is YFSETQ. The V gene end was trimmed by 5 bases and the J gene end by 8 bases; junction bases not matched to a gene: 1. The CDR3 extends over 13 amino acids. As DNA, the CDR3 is TGCGCCAGCAGAGGGACAGGGGATTCACCCCTCCACTTT. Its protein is CASRGTGDSPLHF.

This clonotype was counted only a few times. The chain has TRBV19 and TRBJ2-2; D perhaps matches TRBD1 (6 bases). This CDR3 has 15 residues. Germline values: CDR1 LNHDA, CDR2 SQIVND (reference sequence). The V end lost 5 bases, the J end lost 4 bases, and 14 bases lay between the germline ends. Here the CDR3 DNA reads TGTGCCAGTAGTCCAGCAGGGGCGGGCACCGGGGAGCTGTTTTTT. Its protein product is CASSPAGAGTGELFF.

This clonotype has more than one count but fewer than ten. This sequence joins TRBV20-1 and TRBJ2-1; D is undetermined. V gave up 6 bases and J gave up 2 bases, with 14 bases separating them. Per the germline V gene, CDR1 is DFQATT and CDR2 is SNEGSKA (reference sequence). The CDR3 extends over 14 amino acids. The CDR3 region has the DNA TGCAGTGCAGAGCGCCAAGGGACCTACAATGAGCAGTTCTTC. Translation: CSAERQGTYNEQFF.

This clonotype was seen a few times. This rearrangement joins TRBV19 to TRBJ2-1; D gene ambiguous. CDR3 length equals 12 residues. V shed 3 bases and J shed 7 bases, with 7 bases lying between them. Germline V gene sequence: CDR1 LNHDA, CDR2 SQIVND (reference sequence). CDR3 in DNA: TGTGCCAGTAGTATTCCCCCGAATGAGCAGTTCTTC. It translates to CASSIPPNEQFF.

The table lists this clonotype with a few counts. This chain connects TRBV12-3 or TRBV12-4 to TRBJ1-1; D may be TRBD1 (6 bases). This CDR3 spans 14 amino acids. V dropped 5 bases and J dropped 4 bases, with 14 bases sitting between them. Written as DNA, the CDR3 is TGTGCCAGCAGTCAGCAGGGGTGGGGCACTGAAGCTTTCTTT. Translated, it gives CASSQQGWGTEAFF.

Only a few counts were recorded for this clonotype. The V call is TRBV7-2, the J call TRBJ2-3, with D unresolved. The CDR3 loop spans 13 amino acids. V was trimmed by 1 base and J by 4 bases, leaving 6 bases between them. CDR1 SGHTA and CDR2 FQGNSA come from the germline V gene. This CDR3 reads CASSLERADTQYF. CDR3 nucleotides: TGTGCCAGCAGCTTAGAAAGGGCAGATACGCAGTATTTT.

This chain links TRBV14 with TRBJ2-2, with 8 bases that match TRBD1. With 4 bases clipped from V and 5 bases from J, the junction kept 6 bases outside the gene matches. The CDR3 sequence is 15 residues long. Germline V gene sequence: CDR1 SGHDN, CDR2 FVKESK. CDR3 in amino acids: CASSRARGQTGELFF. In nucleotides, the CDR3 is TGTGCCAGCAGCCGGGCCAGGGGGCAGACCGGGGAGCTGTTTTTT.

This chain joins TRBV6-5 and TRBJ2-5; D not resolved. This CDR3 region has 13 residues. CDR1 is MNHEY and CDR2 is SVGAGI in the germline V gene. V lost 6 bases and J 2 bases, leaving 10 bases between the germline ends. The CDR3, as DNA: TGTGCCAGCAGCCCAAATATTCAAGAGACCCAGTACTTC. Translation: CASSPNIQETQYF.

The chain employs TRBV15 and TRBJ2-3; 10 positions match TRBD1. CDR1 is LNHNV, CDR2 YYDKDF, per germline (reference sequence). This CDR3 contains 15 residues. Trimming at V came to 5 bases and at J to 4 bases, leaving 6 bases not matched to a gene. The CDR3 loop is CATSPGGQGPDTQYF. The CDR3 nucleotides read TGTGCCACCAGCCCTGGGGGACAGGGGCCAGATACGCAGTATTTT.

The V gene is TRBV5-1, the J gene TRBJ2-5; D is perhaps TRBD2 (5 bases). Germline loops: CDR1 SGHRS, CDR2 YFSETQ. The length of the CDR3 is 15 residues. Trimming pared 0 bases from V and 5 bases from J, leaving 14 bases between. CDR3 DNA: TGCGCCAGCAGCTTGGCTGGGCGGCGCGGGGAGACCCAGTACTTC. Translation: CASSLAGRRGETQYF.

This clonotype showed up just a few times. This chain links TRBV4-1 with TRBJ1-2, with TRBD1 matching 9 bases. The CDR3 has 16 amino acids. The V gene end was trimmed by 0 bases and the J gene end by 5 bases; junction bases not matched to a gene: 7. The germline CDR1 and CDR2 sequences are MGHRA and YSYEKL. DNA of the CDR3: TGCGCCAGCAGCCAAGATGGCACGGGACAGGGTTATGGCTACACCTTC. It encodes CASSQDGTGQGYGYTF.

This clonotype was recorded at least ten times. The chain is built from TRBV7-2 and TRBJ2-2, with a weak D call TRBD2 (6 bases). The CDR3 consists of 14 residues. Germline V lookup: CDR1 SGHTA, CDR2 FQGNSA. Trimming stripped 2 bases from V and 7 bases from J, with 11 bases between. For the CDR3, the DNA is TGTGCCAGCAGCTTATCGTGGGGGGACGGGGAGCTGTTTTTT. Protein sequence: CASSLSWGDGELFF.

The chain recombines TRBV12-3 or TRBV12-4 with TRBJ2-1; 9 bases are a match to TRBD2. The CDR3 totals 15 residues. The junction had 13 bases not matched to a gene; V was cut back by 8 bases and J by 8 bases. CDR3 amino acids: CASCIPGLALYEQFF. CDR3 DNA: TGTGCCAGCTGTATCCCGGGACTAGCTCTCTATGAGCAGTTCTTC.

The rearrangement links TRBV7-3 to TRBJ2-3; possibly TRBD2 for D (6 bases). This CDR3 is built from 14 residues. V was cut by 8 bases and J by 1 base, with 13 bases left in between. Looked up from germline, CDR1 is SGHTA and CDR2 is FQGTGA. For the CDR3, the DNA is TGTGCCAGCCGCCCGGGGGTGGGCACAGATACGCAGTATTTT. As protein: CASRPGVGTDTQYF.

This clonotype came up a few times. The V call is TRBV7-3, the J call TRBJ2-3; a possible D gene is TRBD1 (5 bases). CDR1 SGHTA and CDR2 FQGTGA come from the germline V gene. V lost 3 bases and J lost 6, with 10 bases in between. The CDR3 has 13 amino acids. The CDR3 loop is CASSLKGSDTQYF. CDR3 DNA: TGTGCCAGCAGCTTGAAGGGGTCGGATACGCAGTATTTT.

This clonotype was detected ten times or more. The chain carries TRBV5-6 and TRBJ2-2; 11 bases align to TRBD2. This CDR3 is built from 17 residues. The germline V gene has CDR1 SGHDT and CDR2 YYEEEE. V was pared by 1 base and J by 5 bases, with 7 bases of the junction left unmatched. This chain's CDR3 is CASSLLLAGGRTGELFF. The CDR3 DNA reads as TGTGCCAGCAGCTTGCTCCTAGCGGGGGGCAGGACCGGGGAGCTGTTTTTT.

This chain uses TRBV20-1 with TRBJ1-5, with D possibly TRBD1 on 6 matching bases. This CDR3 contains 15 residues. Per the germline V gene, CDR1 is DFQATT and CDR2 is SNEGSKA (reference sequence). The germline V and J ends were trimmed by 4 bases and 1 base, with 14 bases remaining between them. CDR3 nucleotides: TGCAGTGCTACACGGACAGTGAGGAGCAATCAGCCCCAGCATTTT. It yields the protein CSATRTVRSNQPQHF.

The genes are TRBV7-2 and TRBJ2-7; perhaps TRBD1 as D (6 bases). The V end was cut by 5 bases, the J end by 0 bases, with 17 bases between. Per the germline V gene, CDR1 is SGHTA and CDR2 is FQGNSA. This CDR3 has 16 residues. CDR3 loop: CASSLTGSIPSYEQYV. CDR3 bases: TGTGCCAGCAGCCTTACAGGGAGCATCCCCTCCTACGAGCAGTACGTC.